Following are 15 T cell receptor beta chains from one sample sequenced in a study of T cell responses to AZD1222 COVID-19 vaccine. The method was immunoSEQ multiplex PCR; TCRdb's version includes in-frame clones alone and lacks a portion of them. Of 150,000 or so clones in the sample, 85% to 95% are singletons; the top ten hold less than 1.6%. The sequenced sample was peripheral blood, obtained 28 days after the second AZD1222 dose. These receptors all come from an adult who received the AZD1222 COVID-19 vaccine.

The chain couples TRBV3-1 (or the pseudogene TRBV3-2) to TRBJ2-7; weak D call: TRBD2 (5 bases). Trimming shortened V by 7 bases and J by 5 bases, and 18 bases separated the two germline ends. Germline V CDR1 and CDR2: LGHDT, YNNKEL (reference sequence). The CDR3 length is 14 residues. The CDR3: CASNRGNYLDEQYF. CDR3 coding DNA: TGTGCCAGCAACCGGGGAAACTACTTGGACGAGCAGTACTTC.

This chain joins TRBV5-1 and TRBJ2-1, with no clear D. V was pared by 7 bases and J by 0 bases, with 14 bases between. In germline, CDR1 is SGHRS, CDR2 YFSETQ. The CDR3 totals 15 residues. For the CDR3, the DNA is TGCGCCAGCGCATCGGGCGGAAGCTCCTACAATGAGCAGTTCTTC. This translates into CASASGGSSYNEQFF.

The rearrangement joins TRBV5-6 to TRBJ1-6; TRBD1 might be the D (6 bases). Trimming cost V 4 bases and J 8 bases, with 19 bases left between them. In germline, CDR1 is SGHDT, CDR2 YYEEEE. The CDR3 runs 16 residues. In nucleotides, the CDR3 is TGTGCCAGCAGCCAGGAGGGTAGGGGGAGCCATTCACCCCTCCACTTT. Translation: CASSQEGRGSHSPLHF.

The genes are TRBV19 and TRBJ1-5; 10 positions match TRBD1. The CDR3 has 13 residues. The germline V gene encodes CDR1 LNHDA and CDR2 SQIVND (reference sequence). V lost 7 bases, J lost 5 bases, and 2 bases stayed unmatched. The CDR3 here is CASKTGGDQPQHF. In nucleotides, the CDR3 is TGTGCCAGTAAGACAGGGGGCGATCAGCCCCAGCATTTT.

This clone was counted between two and nine times. The rearrangement uses TRBV2 and TRBJ1-2; D gene ambiguous. Germline V gives CDR1 SNHLY, CDR2 FYNNEI. Trimming cost V 5 bases and J 8 bases, with 18 bases left between them. The CDR3 is made up of 14 amino acids. The CDR3, as DNA: TGTGCCAGCAGTTTTGACCTCCGTGGAGGCGGCTACACCTTC. This gives the protein CASSFDLRGGGYTF.

This clone was observed once. This rearrangement joins TRBV3-1 (or the pseudogene TRBV3-2) to TRBJ1-4; unclear D gene. V lost 4 bases, J lost 8 bases, and 8 bases lay in between. The CDR3 extends over 12 amino acids. Germline loops: CDR1 LGHDT, CDR2 YNNKEL (reference sequence). CDR3 in DNA: TGTGCCAGCAGCCGGCTAGGGGAAAAACTGTTTTTT. Its translation: CASSRLGEKLFF.

The rearrangement joins TRBV30 to TRBJ1-4; D is perhaps TRBD1 (5 bases). CDR3 length equals 13 residues. Germline V gene lookup returns CDR1 GTSNPN and CDR2 SVGIG (reference sequence). Trimming shortened V by 0 bases and J by 7 bases, and 9 bases separated the two germline ends. The DNA of the CDR3 is TGTGCCTGGAGTGTGTCAGGGAGTGAAAAACTGTTTTTT. It encodes CAWSVSGSEKLFF.

This chain joins TRBV5-1 and TRBJ1-1; maybe TRBD1 (5 bases). V was cut by 1 base and J by 5 bases, with 12 bases left in between. The CDR3 totals 14 residues. From germline, CDR1 is SGHRS and CDR2 YFSETQ. The CDR3 spells CASSLLTRGTEAFF. The DNA for the CDR3 is TGCGCCAGCAGCTTGTTGACGCGGGGGACTGAAGCTTTCTTT.

The gene calls are TRBV27 and TRBJ1-4; possibly TRBD1 for D (5 bases). Trimming took off 6 bases at V and 7 bases at J, with 24 bases between the two ends. Germline V gene lookup returns CDR1 MNHEY and CDR2 SMNVEV (reference sequence). The CDR3 is made up of 17 amino acids. The CDR3 reads CASSPRIGTSAGEKLFF. CDR3 nucleotide sequence: TGTGCCAGCAGCCCTAGGATTGGGACCTCAGCAGGTGAAAAACTGTTTTTT.

The gene calls are TRBV5-1 and TRBJ2-1, with TRBD2 identical over 11 bases. Germline trimming cut 3 bases from V and 0 bases from J; bases unmatched to any gene: 11. Looked up from germline, CDR1 is SGHRS and CDR2 is YFSETQ. CDR3 size: 19 residues. CDR3: CASSSRKGLAAISYNEQFF. CDR3 bases: TGCGCCAGCAGCTCCCGGAAGGGACTAGCGGCCATCTCCTACAATGAGCAGTTCTTC.

The chain combines TRBV28 with TRBJ2-2; D is possibly TRBD2 (6 bases). Germline V gene lookup returns CDR1 MDHEN and CDR2 SYDVKM. This CDR3 is built from 14 residues. V lost 4 bases and J 4 bases, leaving 10 bases between the germline ends. The CDR3 sequence is CASSSGLRTGELFF. The CDR3, as DNA: TGTGCCAGCAGTTCGGGACTGCGCACCGGGGAGCTGTTTTTT.

V and J are TRBV18 and TRBJ1-3, with D possibly matching TRBD1 (5 bases). Germline values: CDR1 KGHSH, CDR2 LQKENI. V was cut by 4 bases and J by 0 bases, with 7 bases left in between. CDR3 length: 14 amino acids. The CDR3 spells CASSQDTSGNTIYF. The CDR3 region has the DNA TGTGCCAGCTCACAGGACACCTCTGGAAACACCATATATTTT.

V gene TRBV7-2 combines with J gene TRBJ1-6; no clear D. V lost 1 base to trimming and J lost 7 bases, with 8 bases between them. This CDR3 contains 14 residues. Germline CDR1 and CDR2: SGHTA and FQGNSA. The CDR3 sequence: CASSLGTVNSPLHF. In DNA, the CDR3 is TGTGCCAGCAGCTTAGGTACGGTGAATTCACCCCTCCACTTT.

The chain is built from TRBV11-2 and TRBJ1-1; D gene unclear. V lost 2 bases, J lost 1 base, and 5 bases lay in between. This CDR3 region has 13 residues. Germline CDR1 is SGHAT and CDR2 is FQNNGV. This chain's CDR3 is CASSLMANTEAFF. CDR3 in DNA: TGTGCCAGCAGCTTAATGGCGAACACTGAAGCTTTCTTT.

This chain connects TRBV5-1 to TRBJ1-4; weak D call: TRBD1 (6 bases). The germline V and J ends were trimmed by 4 bases and 3 bases, with 10 bases remaining between them. The CDR3 covers 14 residues. Germline V gives CDR1 SGHRS, CDR2 YFSETQ. DNA of the CDR3: TGCGCCAGCAGCCGGACAGCGGCTAATGAAAAACTGTTTTTT. Translating gives CASSRTAANEKLFF.